This T cell receptor (beta chain) was observed in a study of T-cell memory formation after mild COVID-19 (dated by TCRdb to about 2021). Context from the whole study: Most TCR sequence clusters were specific to one of the two donors. In a couple of donors, T-cell clones that expanded and contracted after mild COVID-19 were followed by sequencing TCRalpha and TCRbeta repertoires longitudinally. The cohort was made up of two young adult volunteers, one female and one male, who were previously healthy. Paper-wide results and their limitations: Clones contracting from day 15 to 85 had balanced CD4/CD8 phenotypes, while a second wave expanding from day 15 to 37 was biased towards CD4+. Contracting CD4+ clones turned up mainly in the CM and EM memory subsets, whereas EMRA was where CD8+ clones were enriched. The detection of some responding clones in pre-infection memory suggests that pre-existing cross-reactive memory T cells joined the SARS-CoV-2 response. SARS-CoV-2 specificity of the second-wave clones peaking on day 37 was not confirmed. The study covered only two mild cases, and larger cohorts including severe cases with pre-infection samples were considered necessary.

Ficoll-Paque density gradient centrifugation was used to isolate PBMCs. The listed sequencing device is Illumina NovaSeq 6000. Using 5'RACE with constant-segment primers, TCRalpha and TCRbeta cDNA libraries were constructed, with sample barcodes and unique molecular identifiers added in the process. RNA was extracted from every sample with Trizol reagent. Amplification of the libraries took two PCR steps, and the second step added a second sample barcode plus Illumina TruSeq adapters. The libraries were sequenced on an Illumina NovaSeq using 2 x 150 bp paired-end reads. The published analysis was carried out like this. Demultiplexing of reads and collapsing into UMI-guided consensus sequences were performed with migec v1.2.7. With mixcr v2.1.11, UMI consensuses were aligned to TRA and TRB V and J templates and assembled into clonotypes. A clonotype was counted as expanded or contracted only when both edgeR and NoisET called the clonotype significant, with the noise models trained on biological replicates. For edgeR calls, the cutoffs were a false discovery rate-adjusted p below 0.01 and a log2 fold-change threshold of 1. PCA with hierarchical clustering of max-normalized trajectories of the 1000 most abundant clonotypes was used as exploratory dynamics analysis. Separately sequenced CD4+ and CD8+ repertoires were used to assign the CD4 or CD8 phenotype of responding clones. Through fastp at Q25 and MiXCR, TCRdb rebuilt clones from the public reads, retaining in-frame beta chains. Rows are combined by CDR3 protein, so each entry shows the most common genes and DNA. In this record, the V and J calls reflect TCRdb's handling and not the investigators' own analysis. A total of fewer than 90,000 distinct CDR3 sequences appear in this sample, 11% to 15% of them only once. The ten largest account for roughly 33% of the sample.

The CDR1 and CDR2 encoded by the germline V gene are MGHRA and YSYEKL. From cysteine to phenylalanine, the CDR3 is 18 amino acids long. Only the CDR3 portion is preserved as DNA: 54 bases, with reading frame beginning at the first base. The germline V end is reduced by 0 bases and the J end by 6 bases; junction bases left unmatched: 13. Many counts were recorded for this clonotype. Its binding antigen is unknown. The sample holds no much larger clone one base away, and base qualities are not on file. The sample comprised PBMCs or a T cell subset sorted from them (not recorded which). In this chain, TRBV4-1 is recombined with TRBJ2-1, with 8 junctional bases fitting TRBD2. The receptor's source is an adult woman who had mild COVID-19 (a few samples of this study predate the infection). The sample titles of this study are shuffled in the database, so cell type and time point are left out; the donor was told from shared clones. The DNA is as follows: TGCGCCAGCAGCCAAGAAAAGGCCTCGCTAGCGGGCGGCAATGAGCAGTTCTTC. It codes for CASSQEKASLAGGNEQFF.